A few counts support the clone carrying this T cell receptor (beta chain). The length of the CDR3 is 15 residues. Trimming at V came to 0 bases and at J to 6 bases, leaving 8 bases not matched to a gene. Germline V lookup: CDR1 MNHEY, CDR2 SVGAGI. This sample was taken from a study of identical twins. Each CDR3 protein is one row after TCRdb ran MiXCR on the 5' RACE reads. The sample lists 520,000 or so distinct CDR3 sequences, approximately 22% occurring once. These data were likewise used in another study, on T cells expressing NK-cell markers. That investigation notes: HCMV seropositivity characterized seven of the eight sequenced donors, and seronegativity one.

Material: CD4+ T cells sorted from blood. This receptor was taken from a woman under 30 in good health. This chain connects TRBV6-5 to TRBJ2-7; 7 nucleotides agree with TRBD2. The CDR3 loop reads CASSYSNRGVGEQYF. In nucleotides, the CDR3 is TGTGCCAGCAGTTACTCGAATCGGGGGGTCGGCGAGCAGTACTTC.